This TCR beta chain appears in the sequencing data of a study of blood T cell repertoires in COVID-19. Study overall: Some COVID-19 samples were acute and others convalescent; all came from the United States, Italy and Spain.

Here immunoSEQ multiplex PCR was the method, and the copy in TCRdb shows in-frame clones only, minus some. The table lists about 300,000 clones, about 89% of them singletons, with under 3% in the top ten. Germline V gene data show CDR1 as SGHNT and CDR2 as YYREEE (reference sequence). This CDR3 is built from 15 residues. The V end lost 0 bases, the J end lost 4 bases, and 13 bases lay between the germline ends. The V and J genes are TRBV5-4 and TRBJ1-2, with unresolved D. The receptor was isolated from a woman aged 18-29 years who had recovered from COVID-19. Sample: PBMCs or T cells enriched from blood (not recorded which). The CDR3 coding sequence is TGTGCCAGCAGCTTGGTTCGGGTGGGGAGCTATGGCTACACCTTC. It encodes CASSLVRVGSYGYTF.